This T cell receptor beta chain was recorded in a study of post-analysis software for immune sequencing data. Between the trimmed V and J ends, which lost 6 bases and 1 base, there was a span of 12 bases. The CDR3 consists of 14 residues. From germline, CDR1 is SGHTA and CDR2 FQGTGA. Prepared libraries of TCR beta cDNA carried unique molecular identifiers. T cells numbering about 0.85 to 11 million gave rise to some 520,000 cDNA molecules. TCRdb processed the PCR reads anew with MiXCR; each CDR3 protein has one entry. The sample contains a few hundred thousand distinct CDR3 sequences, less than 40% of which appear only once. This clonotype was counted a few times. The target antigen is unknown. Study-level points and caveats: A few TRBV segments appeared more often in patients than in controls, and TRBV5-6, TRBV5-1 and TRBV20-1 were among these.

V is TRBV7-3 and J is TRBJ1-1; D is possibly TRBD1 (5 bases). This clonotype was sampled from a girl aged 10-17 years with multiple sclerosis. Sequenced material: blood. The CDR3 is CASRPDRGNTEAFF. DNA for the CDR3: TGTGCCAGCAGACCTGACAGAGGGAACACTGAAGCTTTCTTT.